The entry that follows covers one T cell receptor (beta chain) sequence. V lost 1 base and J lost 2, with 7 bases in between. The CDR3 has 14 residues. Germline CDR1 SGHTA, CDR2 FQGNSA. This entry is derived from a study of Ad26.COV2.S vaccination and SARS-CoV-2 variants. Study-level background: Within the COV1001 Ad26.COV2.S trial arm, the donor was enrolled. The study gave Ad26.COV2.S intramuscularly, once or twice 56 days apart.

Profiled with immunoSEQ multiplex PCR; TCRdb holds only in-frame clones, not every one. This sample has 300,000 to 350,000 clones; 86% occur once, and the top ten carry around 10%. The treatment: some 20 received Ad26.COV2.S at low or high dose, single or two shots; several received placebo; per-sample allocation not given. Sampling was performed 63 days after the first vaccine or placebo injection. The chain uses TRBV7-2 and TRBJ2-3; no reliable D call. This specimen consisted of peripheral blood, obtained in a trial of Ad26.COV2.S vaccine versus placebo. The sequence was obtained from a person aged 18-60 years who received the Ad26.COV2.S COVID-19 vaccine or a placebo. The CDR3 nucleotides are TGTGCCAGCAGCTTAGGCGGTTTCACAGATACGCAGTATTTT. Amino acids: CASSLGGFTDTQYF. Combining the CDR3 with reference TRBV7-2 and TRBJ2-3 gives the whole variable domain GAGVSQSPSNKVTEKGKDVELRCDPISGHTALYWYRQSLGQGLEFLIYFQGNSAPDKSGLPSDRFSAERTGGSVSTLTIQRTQQEDSAVYLCASSLGGFTDTQYFGPGTRLTVL.